Reported below is one T cell receptor (beta chain). Its antigen remains unidentified. Treatment described: approximately 9-day PBMC culture with coronavirus spike peptide pools or control peptides (ViraFEST assay). Positive PCR tests came between March and December 2020, ahead of the US Alpha, Beta and Delta variants. Wells that each held a few million PBMCs were cultured with 7.5 to 10 IU/ml IL-2 and 10 ug/ml peptide pools. This sample is part of a study of vaccination and CD4 T cells after COVID-19. Oncomine TCR Beta short-read sequencing was applied to DNA from cultured CD4+ T cells. Genomic DNA extraction was carried out from cultured CD4+ T cells. Using its own MiXCR run on the PCR reads, TCRdb lists one record per CDR3 protein. The sample yields around 17,000 distinct CDR3 sequences, approximately 55% seen once. Findings and limits, study-wide: When vaccine-specific clones from convalescent patients were examined, 304 of 307 were spike mono-reactive.

Sequenced sample: CD4+ T cells from blood, cultured in vitro. The source of this sequence is a human donor who had recovered from COVID-19.

CDR3 coding DNA: TGTGCCAGCACGACCGGAGCTGGCGGAGATACGCAGTATTTT. This translates into CASTTGAGGDTQYF. The V gene is TRBV6-1, the J gene TRBJ2-3; unclear D gene. The CDR3 has 14 amino acids. The germline V and J ends were trimmed by 7 bases and 5 bases, with 16 bases remaining between them. Germline lookup yields CDR1 MNHNS and CDR2 SASEGT.